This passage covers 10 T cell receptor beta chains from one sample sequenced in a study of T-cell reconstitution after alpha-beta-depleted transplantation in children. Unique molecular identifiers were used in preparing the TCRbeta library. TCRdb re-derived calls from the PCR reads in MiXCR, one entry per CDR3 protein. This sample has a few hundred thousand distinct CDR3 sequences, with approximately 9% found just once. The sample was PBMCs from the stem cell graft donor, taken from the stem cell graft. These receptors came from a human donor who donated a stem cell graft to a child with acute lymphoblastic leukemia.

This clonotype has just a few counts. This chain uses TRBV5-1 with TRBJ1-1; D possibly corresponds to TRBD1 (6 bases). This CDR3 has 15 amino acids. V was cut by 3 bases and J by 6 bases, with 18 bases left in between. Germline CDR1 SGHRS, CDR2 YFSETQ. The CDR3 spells CASSSRGPGGPEAFF. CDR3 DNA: TGCGCCAGCAGCTCGAGGGGACCCGGGGGCCCTGAAGCTTTCTTT.

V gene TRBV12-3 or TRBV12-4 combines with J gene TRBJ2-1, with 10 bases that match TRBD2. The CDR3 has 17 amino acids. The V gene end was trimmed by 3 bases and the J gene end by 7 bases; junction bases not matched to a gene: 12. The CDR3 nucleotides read TGTGCCAGCAGTTTGGGGAGCGGGGGGGCACTAAAGAATGAGCAGTTCTTC. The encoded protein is CASSLGSGGALKNEQFF.

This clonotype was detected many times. The CDR3 is CSVGVSKNIQYF. The DNA for the CDR3 is TGCAGCGTTGGGGTATCCAAAAACATTCAGTACTTC. This chain connects TRBV29-1 to TRBJ2-4; no clear D gene. The CDR3 spans 12 residues. Trimming took 4 bases from V and 2 from J, leaving 6 bases between them. Germline V gene data show CDR1 as SQVTM and CDR2 as ANQGSEA.

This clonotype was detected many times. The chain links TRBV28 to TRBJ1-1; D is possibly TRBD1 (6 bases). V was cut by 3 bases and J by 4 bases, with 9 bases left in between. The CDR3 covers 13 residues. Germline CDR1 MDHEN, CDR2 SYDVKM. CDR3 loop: CASSFIRGTEAFF. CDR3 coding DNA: TGTGCCAGCAGTTTTATCAGGGGCACTGAAGCTTTCTTT.

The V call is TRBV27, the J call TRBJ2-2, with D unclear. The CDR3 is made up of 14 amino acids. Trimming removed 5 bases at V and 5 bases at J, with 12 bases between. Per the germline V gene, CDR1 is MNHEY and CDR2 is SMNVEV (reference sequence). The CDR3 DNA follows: TGTGCCAGCAGTCCCCTAGGGATAACCGGGGAGCTGTTTTTT. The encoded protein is CASSPLGITGELFF.

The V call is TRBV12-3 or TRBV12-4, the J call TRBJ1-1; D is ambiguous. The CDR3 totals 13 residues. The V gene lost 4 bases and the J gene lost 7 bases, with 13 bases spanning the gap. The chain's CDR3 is CASSSRALVEAFF. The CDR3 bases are TGTGCCAGCAGTTCCCGGGCCCTAGTTGAAGCTTTCTTT.

The CDR3 DNA reads as TGTGCCACCGAGGGGGCGGATAAGGAGCTGTTTTTT. The encoded protein is CATEGADKELFF. The rearrangement joins TRBV27 to TRBJ2-2; 7 bases line up with TRBD1. CDR1 is MNHEY and CDR2 is SMNVEV in the germline V gene (reference sequence). The CDR3 spans 12 residues. Losses at the gene ends were 10 bases for V and 10 bases for J; bases not matched to a gene: 9.

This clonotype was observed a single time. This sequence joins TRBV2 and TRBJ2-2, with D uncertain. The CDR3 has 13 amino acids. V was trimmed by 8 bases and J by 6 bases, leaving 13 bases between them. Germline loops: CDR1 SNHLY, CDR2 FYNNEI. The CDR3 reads CASGNWEPGELFF. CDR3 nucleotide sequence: TGTGCCAGCGGGAATTGGGAACCCGGGGAGCTGTTTTTT.

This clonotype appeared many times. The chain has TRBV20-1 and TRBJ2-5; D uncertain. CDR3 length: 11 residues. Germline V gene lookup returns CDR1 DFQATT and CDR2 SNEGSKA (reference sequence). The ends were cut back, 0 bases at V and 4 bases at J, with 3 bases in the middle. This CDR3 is CSARERETQYF. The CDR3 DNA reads TGCAGTGCTAGAGAAAGAGAGACCCAGTACTTC.

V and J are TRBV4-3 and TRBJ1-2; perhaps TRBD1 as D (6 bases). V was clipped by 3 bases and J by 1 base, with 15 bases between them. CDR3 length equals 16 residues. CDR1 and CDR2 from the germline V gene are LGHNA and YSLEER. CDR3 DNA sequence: TGCGCCAGCAGCCAGGGGGGCAGGGCTGATAACTATGGCTACACCTTC. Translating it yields CASSQGGRADNYGYTF.